This T cell receptor (beta chain) was captured by sequencing in a study of patients and donors after allogeneic stem cell transplantation. TCRdb passed the RT-PCR reads through MiXCR, listing each CDR3 protein once. Of hundreds of thousands of distinct CDR3 sequences listed, 16% are singletons. Germline lookup yields CDR1 SGHTA and CDR2 FQGNSA. V dropped 1 base and J dropped 2; count of bases not matched to a gene: 2. This CDR3 contains 15 residues. J is TRBJ1-5 and V is TRBV7-2; 7 bases fit TRBD1. Sequencing was performed on blood, either unsorted or a sorted T cell fraction (not recorded which). The receptor was isolated from a human donor who was either an allogeneic HSCT recipient or a stem cell or donor lymphocyte infusion donor (not recorded which). It is not recorded whose cells these are; they may come from a transplant donor. The DNA of the CDR3 is TGTGCCAGCAGCTTAGTCGGGACAGGCAATCAGCCCCAGCATTTT. Translation gives CASSLVGTGNQPQHF.